What follows is one TCR beta chain and its context. Its antigen is unidentified. These data originate in a study of shared clonotypes between healthy human individuals. General study results and limits: Non-shared clonotypes were found to have lower generation probabilities than the clonotypes that were shared by all four of the sorted-subset donors.

Germline CDR1 reads MDHEN; CDR2 reads SYDVKM. The CDR3 is made up of 16 amino acids. The germline V and J ends were trimmed by 3 bases and 2 bases, with 16 bases remaining between them. Per the authors' pipeline: Without quality scores, immunoSEQ junctional reads could not be filtered like full-length reads. Produced via immunoSEQ multiplex PCR; TCRdb's table is partial and in-frame only. D and trimming were read from the DNA, whereas the V and J calls and clone size are those reported in that table. The table records almost 750,000 clones, roughly 72% of them present only once. Donors included only healthy HIV-negative adults lacking recent acute infections or vaccinations.

The origin of this receptor is a woman under 40 in good health. The V gene is TRBV28, the J gene TRBJ2-5; D is ambiguous. The sample consisted of memory CD4+ T cells sorted from blood. As for subset: CD45RA-negative fraction. The CDR3 DNA reads as TGTGCCAGCAGTTTCGTTGCCAGACCCACTCAAGAGACCCAGTACTTC. It yields the protein CASSFVARPTQETQYF.